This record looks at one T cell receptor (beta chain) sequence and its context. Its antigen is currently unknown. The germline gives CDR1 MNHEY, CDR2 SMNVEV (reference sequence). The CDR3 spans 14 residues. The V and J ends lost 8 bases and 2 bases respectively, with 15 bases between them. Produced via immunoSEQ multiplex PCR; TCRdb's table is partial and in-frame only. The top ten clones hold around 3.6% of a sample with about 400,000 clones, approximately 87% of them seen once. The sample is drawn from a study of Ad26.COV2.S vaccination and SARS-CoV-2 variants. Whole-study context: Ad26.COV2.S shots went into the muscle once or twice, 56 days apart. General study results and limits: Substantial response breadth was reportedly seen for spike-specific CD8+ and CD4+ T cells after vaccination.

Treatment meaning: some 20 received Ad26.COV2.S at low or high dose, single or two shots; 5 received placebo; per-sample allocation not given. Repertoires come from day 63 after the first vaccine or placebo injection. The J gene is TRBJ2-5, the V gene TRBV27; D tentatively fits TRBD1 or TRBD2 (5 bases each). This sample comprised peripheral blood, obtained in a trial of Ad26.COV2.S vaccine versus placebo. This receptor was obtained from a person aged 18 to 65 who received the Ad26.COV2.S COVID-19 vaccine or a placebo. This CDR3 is CASSNPGAQETQYF. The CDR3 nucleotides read TGTGCCAGCTCCAATCCCGGGGCTCAAGAGACCCAGTACTTC.